This T cell receptor beta chain is drawn from a study of beta chain features in type 1 diabetes. Of the isolated RNA, all was reverse transcribed, and so the sequenced material was expressed TCRB transcripts. Profiled with immunoSEQ multiplex PCR; TCRdb holds only in-frame clones, not every one. The sample lists 350,000 to 400,000 clones; around 16% were seen once. This clone occurred a few times. With V trimmed by 5 bases and J by 3 bases, 7 bases remained unmatched. The CDR3 spans 15 residues. CDR1 is SGHTA, CDR2 FQGNSA, per germline. This TCR came from a woman under 30 in good health. Sequencing used naive CD4+ T cells from blood. The chain carries TRBV7-2 and TRBJ2-7; 10 bases fit TRBD1. The DNA of the CDR3 is TGTGCCAGCAGCCCGGCCGGGACAGGGGTCTACGAGCAGTACTTC. It translates to CASSPAGTGVYEQYF. Full variable domain (remainder filled in from reference TRBV7-2 and TRBJ2-7): GAGVSQSPSNKVTEKGKDVELRCDPISGHTALYWYRQSLGQGLEFLIYFQGNSAPDKSGLPSDRFSAERTGGSVSTLTIQRTQQEDSAVYLCASSPAGTGVYEQYFGPGTRLTVT.